A single sample gave rise to the 32 T cell receptor beta chains below, sequenced in a study of monozygotic twins with inflammatory bowel disease. TCRdb reanalyzed the 5' RACE reads and collapses them to one entry per CDR3 protein, without DNA. This sample's clone table lists about 210,000 distinct CDR3 sequences. Specimen: blood. The receptors were gathered from a human donor with ulcerative colitis or Crohn's disease, or a healthy co-twin of an affected twin (not recorded which).

This chain joins TRBV20-1 and TRBJ2-3; absent DNA, TCRdb's TRBD2 call cannot be checked. Looked up from germline, CDR1 is DFQATT and CDR2 is SNEGSKA (reference sequence). The CDR3 runs to 18 residues. The CDR3 region is CSARAPRQGLSYTDTQYF.

V gene TRBV7-3 combines with J gene TRBJ2-1. Germline lookup yields CDR1 SGHTA and CDR2 FQGTGA. The length of the CDR3 is 15 residues. Here the CDR3 reads CASSLDRGSYNEQFF. Together with reference TRBV7-3 and TRBJ2-1, the CDR3 gives the full variable domain: GAGVSQTPSNKVTEKGKYVELRCDPISGHTALYWYRQSLGQGPEFLIYFQGTGAADDSGLPNDRFFAVRPEGSVSTLKIQRTERGDSAVYLCASSLDRGSYNEQFFGPGTRLTVL.

The chain combines TRBV7-2 with TRBJ1-1; TCRdb outputs TRBD1, but without DNA this stays unchecked. Germline V gene lookup returns CDR1 SGHTA and CDR2 FQGNSA. The CDR3 is 15 amino acids. CDR3 sequence: CASSLGAGLALEAFF.

The chain links TRBV7-3 to TRBJ2-1; TCRdb picks TRBD2, but there is no DNA to check that call. CDR1 is SGHTA, CDR2 FQGTGA, per germline. This CDR3 contains 14 residues. This CDR3 is CASSLLPSYNEQFF.

The V gene is TRBV5-1, the J gene TRBJ2-3; TCRdb gives TRBD2 as the D gene, but with no DNA this cannot be confirmed. CDR1 and CDR2 (germline): SGHRS, YFSETQ. The CDR3 spans 16 residues. CDR3 in amino acids: CASSFTPAGLGNTQYF.

The V call is TRBV27, the J call TRBJ1-2; TCRdb's assignment of TRBD1 cannot be checked, as there is no DNA. Germline values: CDR1 MNHEY, CDR2 SMNVEV (reference sequence). CDR3 length: 13 residues. The chain's CDR3 is CASSHSGDYGYTF.

J is TRBJ1-6 and V is TRBV18. The CDR3 consists of 13 residues. The germline gives CDR1 KGHSH, CDR2 LQKENI. Here the CDR3 reads CASSPGENSPLHF.

The chain combines TRBV7-9 with TRBJ1-4. CDR1 SEHNR and CDR2 FQNEAQ come from the germline V gene (reference sequence). The CDR3 is 12 amino acids. The CDR3 is CASSWRVEKLFF.

The J gene is TRBJ2-7, the V gene TRBV5-8; TCRdb's D gene call, TRBD1, goes unchecked for lack of DNA. This CDR3 region has 17 residues. Germline V gene data show CDR1 as SGHTS and CDR2 as YDEGEE. The chain's CDR3 is CASSSTPDRGILYEQYF.

This rearrangement joins TRBV5-4 to TRBJ2-3; no DNA is available, so the TRBD2 call from TCRdb remains unchecked. Germline V lookup: CDR1 SGHNT, CDR2 YYREEE (reference sequence). There are 16 residues in the CDR3. The CDR3 loop is CASSSLAGIITDTQYF.

The chain's CDR3 is CASSFTGTGIPGELFF. The V gene is TRBV5-1, the J gene TRBJ2-2; TCRdb's assignment of TRBD1 cannot be checked, as there is no DNA. CDR3 length equals 16 residues. Germline V gene lookup returns CDR1 SGHRS and CDR2 YFSETQ.

The V and J genes are TRBV12-3 or TRBV12-4 and TRBJ1-2; without DNA, the TCRdb call of TRBD1 cannot be checked. The CDR3 loop spans 13 amino acids. The CDR3 spells CASLGEGFVRYTF.

The chain carries TRBV5-1 and TRBJ1-2. In germline, CDR1 is SGHRS, CDR2 YFSETQ. There are 14 residues in the CDR3. The chain's CDR3 is CASRGADTNYGYTF.

The rearrangement joins TRBV3-1 to TRBJ1-3; TCRdb designates TRBD1, a call that cannot be tested without DNA. The germline V gene encodes CDR1 LGHDT and CDR2 YNNKEL (reference sequence). CDR3 length: 16 amino acids. CDR3 protein: CASSQTGVSSGNTIYF.

The chain links TRBV18 to TRBJ2-7. The V gene's germline CDR1 is KGHSH and CDR2 LQKENI. This CDR3 contains 13 residues. The chain's CDR3 is CASSPSNSYEQYF.

The chain recombines TRBV11-2 with TRBJ1-1. The length of the CDR3 is 14 residues. Looked up from germline, CDR1 is SGHAT and CDR2 is FQNNGV. The CDR3 spells CASSRQGSNTEAFF.

The V call is TRBV20-1, the J call TRBJ1-2. Germline values: CDR1 DFQATT, CDR2 SNEGSKA (reference sequence). This CDR3 has 15 residues. CDR3 amino acids: CSAQGQPFFNYGYTF.

The V gene is TRBV11-2, the J gene TRBJ2-2; the TCRdb call, TRBD1, lacks DNA for checking. The CDR3 runs to 15 residues. The V gene's germline CDR1 is SGHAT and CDR2 FQNNGV. The CDR3 is CASRNTGANTGELFF.

The gene calls are TRBV12-3 or TRBV12-4 and TRBJ1-1. CDR3 size: 14 residues. Here the CDR3 reads CASSFLQGGTEAFF.

The chain is built from TRBV5-1 and TRBJ2-5; TCRdb returns TRBD2, unconfirmable since there is no DNA. Germline lookup yields CDR1 SGHRS and CDR2 YFSETQ. The CDR3 loop spans 15 amino acids. CDR3 protein: CASSPAGGPKETQYF.

The chain carries TRBV12-3 or TRBV12-4 and TRBJ2-7; checking the TCRdb D call of TRBD2 is not possible without DNA. The CDR3 runs to 12 residues. CDR3: CASSTSAHEQYF.

CDR3 residues: CASMQAGITEAFF. The chain links TRBV3-1 to TRBJ1-1. CDR1 and CDR2 from the germline V gene are LGHDT and YNNKEL (reference sequence). The CDR3 spans 13 residues.

This rearrangement joins TRBV5-1 to TRBJ2-2. The CDR3 is made up of 17 amino acids. Germline V lookup: CDR1 SGHRS, CDR2 YFSETQ. CDR3 sequence reads: CASSMTGSSRYTGELFF. The full variable domain, with the rest looked up from reference TRBV5-1 and TRBJ2-2, is KAGVTQTPRYLIKTRGQQVTLSCSPISGHRSVSWYQQTPGQGLQFLFEYFSETQRNKGNFPGRFSGRQFSNSRSEMNVSTLELGDSALYLCASSMTGSSRYTGELFFGEGSRLTVL.

The chain uses TRBV7-9 and TRBJ2-7; without DNA, the TCRdb call of TRBD1 cannot be checked. Germline CDR1 and CDR2: SEHNR and FQNEAQ (reference sequence). The CDR3 is 13 residues long. CDR3 residues: CASSLGTEAKQYF.

This chain links TRBV12-3 or TRBV12-4 with TRBJ1-5; TCRdb lists TRBD1, though no DNA is available to test this call. CDR3 length: 16 residues. The CDR3 loop is CASSSGTGQTNQPQHF.

The chain has TRBV7-9 and TRBJ2-7. CDR3 length: 15 residues. Germline V gene lookup returns CDR1 SEHNR and CDR2 FQNEAQ (reference sequence). CDR3 sequence: CASSLAFGSPYEQYF.

The chain has TRBV12-3 or TRBV12-4 and TRBJ1-1; TCRdb designates TRBD1, a call that cannot be tested without DNA. There are 14 residues in the CDR3. The CDR3 region is CASSFAGTGGYAFF.

The chain's CDR3 is CASSPRLDSYEQYF. The chain is built from TRBV7-8 and TRBJ2-7; TCRdb indicates TRBD1, and absent DNA this call remains unverified. This CDR3 has 14 amino acids. The germline CDR1 and CDR2 sequences are SGHVS and FQNEAQ.

J is TRBJ2-7 and V is TRBV12-3 or TRBV12-4; without DNA, the TCRdb call of TRBD2 cannot be checked. The CDR3 is 18 residues long. The CDR3 spells CASSSTGLAGRISYEQYF.

This chain joins TRBV5-4 and TRBJ2-5. In germline, CDR1 is SGHNT, CDR2 YYREEE (reference sequence). This CDR3 region has 14 residues. The CDR3: CASSLTADLGTQYF.

The chain is built from TRBV7-9 and TRBJ2-2; absent DNA, TCRdb's TRBD1 call cannot be checked. Germline values: CDR1 SEHNR, CDR2 FQNEAQ (reference sequence). This CDR3 comprises 17 residues. This CDR3 reads CASSLAPGTVNTGELFF. Together with reference TRBV7-9 and TRBJ2-2, the CDR3 gives the full variable domain: DTGVSQNPRHKITKRGQNVTFRCDPISEHNRLYWYRQTLGQGPEFLTYFQNEAQLEKSRLLSDRFSAERPKGSFSTLEIQRTEQGDSAMYLCASSLAPGTVNTGELFFGEGSRLTVL.

The CDR3 spells CASDNSGGQGYEKLFF. The rearrangement joins TRBV5-5 to TRBJ1-4; TCRdb's D gene call, TRBD1, goes unchecked for lack of DNA. Germline-derived CDR1 and CDR2 are SGHKS and YYEKEE (reference sequence). The CDR3 loop spans 16 amino acids.